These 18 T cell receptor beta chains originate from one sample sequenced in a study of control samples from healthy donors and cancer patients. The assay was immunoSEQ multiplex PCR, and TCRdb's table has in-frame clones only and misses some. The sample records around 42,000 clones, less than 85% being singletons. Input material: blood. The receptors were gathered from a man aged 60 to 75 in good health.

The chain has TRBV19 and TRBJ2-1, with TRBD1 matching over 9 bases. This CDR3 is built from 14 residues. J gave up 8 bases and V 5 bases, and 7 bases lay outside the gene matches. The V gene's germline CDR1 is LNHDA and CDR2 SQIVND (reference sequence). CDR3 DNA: TGTGCCAGTAGTTTCAACAGGGGGCCCGATGAGCAGTTCTTC. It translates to CASSFNRGPDEQFF.

The CDR3 DNA sequence: TGTGCCAGCAGCCTGGGTCGCCACACAGATACGCAGTATTTT. It is translated as CASSLGRHTDTQYF. The V gene is TRBV14, the J gene TRBJ2-3; D ambiguous. V was trimmed by 4 bases and J by 2 bases, leaving 10 bases between them. CDR1 and CDR2 (germline): SGHDN, FVKESK. This CDR3 has 14 residues. Complete variable domain (other parts from reference TRBV14 and TRBJ2-3): EAGVTQFPSHSVIEKGQTVTLRCDPISGHDNLYWYRRVMGKEIKFLLHFVKESKQDESGMPNNRFLAERTGGTYSTLKVQPAELEDSGVYFCASSLGRHTDTQYFGPGTRLTVL.

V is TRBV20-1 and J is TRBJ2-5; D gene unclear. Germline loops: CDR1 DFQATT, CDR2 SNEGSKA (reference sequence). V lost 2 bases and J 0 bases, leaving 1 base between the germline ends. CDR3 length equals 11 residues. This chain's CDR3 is CSARHQETQYF. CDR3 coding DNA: TGCAGTGCTAGACACCAAGAGACCCAGTACTTC.

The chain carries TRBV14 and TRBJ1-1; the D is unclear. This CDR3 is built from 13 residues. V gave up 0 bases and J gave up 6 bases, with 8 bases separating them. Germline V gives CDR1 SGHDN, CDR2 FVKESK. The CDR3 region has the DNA TGTGCCAGCAGCCAAGACAGATACGCTGAAGCTTTCTTT. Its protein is CASSQDRYAEAFF. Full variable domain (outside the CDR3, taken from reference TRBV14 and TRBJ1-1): EAGVTQFPSHSVIEKGQTVTLRCDPISGHDNLYWYRRVMGKEIKFLLHFVKESKQDESGMPNNRFLAERTGGTYSTLKVQPAELEDSGVYFCASSQDRYAEAFFGQGTRLTVV.

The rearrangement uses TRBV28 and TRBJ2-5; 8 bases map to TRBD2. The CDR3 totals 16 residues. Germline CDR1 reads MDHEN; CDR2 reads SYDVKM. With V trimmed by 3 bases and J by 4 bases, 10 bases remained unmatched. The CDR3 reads CASSFWSGRMVETQYF. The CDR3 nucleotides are TGTGCCAGCAGTTTTTGGAGCGGGAGAATGGTAGAGACCCAGTACTTC.

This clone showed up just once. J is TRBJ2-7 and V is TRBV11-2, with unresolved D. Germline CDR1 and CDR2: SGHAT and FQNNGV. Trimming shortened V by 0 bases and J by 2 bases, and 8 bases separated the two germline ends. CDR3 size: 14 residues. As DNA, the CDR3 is TGTGCCAGCAGCTTAGAACGGAGAGCCTACGAGCAGTACTTC. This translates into CASSLERRAYEQYF.

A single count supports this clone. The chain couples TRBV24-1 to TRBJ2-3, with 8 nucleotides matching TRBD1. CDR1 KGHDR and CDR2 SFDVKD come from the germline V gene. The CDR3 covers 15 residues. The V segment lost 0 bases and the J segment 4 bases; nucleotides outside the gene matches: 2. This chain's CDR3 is CATSDLGQGSDTQYF. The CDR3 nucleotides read TGTGCCACCAGTGATTTGGGACAGGGATCAGATACGCAGTATTTT.

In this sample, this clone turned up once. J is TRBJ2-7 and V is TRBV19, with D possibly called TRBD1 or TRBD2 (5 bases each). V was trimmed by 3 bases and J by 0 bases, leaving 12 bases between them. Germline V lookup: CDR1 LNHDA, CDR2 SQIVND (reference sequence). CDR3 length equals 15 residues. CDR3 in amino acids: CASSIRGESSYEQYF. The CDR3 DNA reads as TGTGCCAGTAGTATTCGGGGCGAGAGCTCCTACGAGCAGTACTTC.

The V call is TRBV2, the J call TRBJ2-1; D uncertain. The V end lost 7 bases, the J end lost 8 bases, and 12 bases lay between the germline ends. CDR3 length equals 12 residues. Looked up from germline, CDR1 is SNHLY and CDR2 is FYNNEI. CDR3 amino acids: CASTESSYEQFF. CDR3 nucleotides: TGTGCCAGCACCGAGTCCAGCTATGAGCAGTTCTTC.

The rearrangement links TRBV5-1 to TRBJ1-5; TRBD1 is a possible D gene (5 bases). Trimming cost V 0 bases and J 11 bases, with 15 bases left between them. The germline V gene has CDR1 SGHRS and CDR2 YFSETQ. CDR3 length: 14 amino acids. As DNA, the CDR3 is TGCGCCAGCAGCTTGGATTCGCGGGGGGGGACCCAGCATTTT. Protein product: CASSLDSRGGTQHF.

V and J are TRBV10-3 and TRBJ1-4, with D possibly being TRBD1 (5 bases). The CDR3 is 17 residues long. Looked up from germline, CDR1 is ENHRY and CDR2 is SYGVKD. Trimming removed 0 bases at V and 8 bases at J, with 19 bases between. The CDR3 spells CAISESAPGTMGEKLFF. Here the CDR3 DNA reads TGTGCCATCAGTGAGTCAGCCCCGGGGACCATGGGAGAAAAACTGTTTTTT.

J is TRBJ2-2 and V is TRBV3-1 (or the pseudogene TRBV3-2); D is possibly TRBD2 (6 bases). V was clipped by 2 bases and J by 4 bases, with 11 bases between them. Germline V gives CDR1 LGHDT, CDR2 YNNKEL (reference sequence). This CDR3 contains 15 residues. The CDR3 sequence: CASSQIAALTGELFF. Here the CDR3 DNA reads TGTGCCAGCAGCCAAATAGCGGCCCTCACCGGGGAGCTGTTTTTT.

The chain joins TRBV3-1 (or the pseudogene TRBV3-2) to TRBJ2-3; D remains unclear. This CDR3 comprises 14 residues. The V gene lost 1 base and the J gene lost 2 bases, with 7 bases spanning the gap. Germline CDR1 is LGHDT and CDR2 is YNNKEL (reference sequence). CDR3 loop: CASSQAQLTDTQYF. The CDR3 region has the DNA TGTGCCAGCAGCCAAGCACAACTCACAGATACGCAGTATTTT.

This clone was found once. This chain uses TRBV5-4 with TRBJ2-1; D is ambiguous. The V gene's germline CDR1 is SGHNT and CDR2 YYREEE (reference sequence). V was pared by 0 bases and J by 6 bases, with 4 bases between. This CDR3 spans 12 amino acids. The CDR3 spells CASSLGRNEQFF. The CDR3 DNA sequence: TGTGCCAGCAGCTTGGGGCGCAATGAGCAGTTCTTC.

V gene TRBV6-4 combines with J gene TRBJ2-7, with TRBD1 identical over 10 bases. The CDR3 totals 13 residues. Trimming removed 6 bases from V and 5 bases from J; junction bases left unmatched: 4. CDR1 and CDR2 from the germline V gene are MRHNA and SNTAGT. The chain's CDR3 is CASSRDRGDEQYF. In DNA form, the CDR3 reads TGTGCCAGCAGCCGGGACAGGGGCGACGAGCAGTACTTC.

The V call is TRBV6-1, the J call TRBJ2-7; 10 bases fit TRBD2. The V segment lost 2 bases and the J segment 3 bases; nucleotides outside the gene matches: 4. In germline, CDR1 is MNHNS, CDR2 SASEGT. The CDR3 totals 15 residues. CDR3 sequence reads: CASSETASGSYEQYF. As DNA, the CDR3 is TGTGCCAGCAGTGAAACGGCTAGCGGGAGCTACGAGCAGTACTTC.

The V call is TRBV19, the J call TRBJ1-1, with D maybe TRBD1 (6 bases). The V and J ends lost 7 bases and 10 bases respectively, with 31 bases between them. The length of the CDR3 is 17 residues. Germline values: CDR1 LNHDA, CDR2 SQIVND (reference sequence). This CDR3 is CASTALLSTGSDRGAFF. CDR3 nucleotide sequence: TGTGCCAGTACCGCACTCCTCTCTACAGGGTCCGATCGGGGAGCTTTCTTT.

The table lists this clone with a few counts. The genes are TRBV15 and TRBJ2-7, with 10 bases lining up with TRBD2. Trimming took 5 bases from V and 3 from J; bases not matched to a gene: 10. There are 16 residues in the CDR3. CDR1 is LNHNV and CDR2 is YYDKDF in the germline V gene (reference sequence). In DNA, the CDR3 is TGTGCCACCAGCTTACGGACTAGCGGTCCTCTCTACGAGCAGTACTTC. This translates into CATSLRTSGPLYEQYF.